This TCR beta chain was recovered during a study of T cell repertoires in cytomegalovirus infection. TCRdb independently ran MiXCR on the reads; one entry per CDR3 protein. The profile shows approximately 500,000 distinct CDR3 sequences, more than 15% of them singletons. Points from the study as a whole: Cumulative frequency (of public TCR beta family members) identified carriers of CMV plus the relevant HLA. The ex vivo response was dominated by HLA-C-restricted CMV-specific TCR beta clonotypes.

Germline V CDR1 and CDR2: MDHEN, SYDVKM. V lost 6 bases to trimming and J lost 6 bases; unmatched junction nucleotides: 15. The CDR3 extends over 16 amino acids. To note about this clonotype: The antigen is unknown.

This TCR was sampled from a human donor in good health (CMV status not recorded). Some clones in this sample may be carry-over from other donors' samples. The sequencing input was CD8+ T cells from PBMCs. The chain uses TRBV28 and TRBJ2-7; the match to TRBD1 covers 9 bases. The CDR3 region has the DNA TGTGCCAGCAGCGCATCGGGGCGGGACAGGGCCCTCGAGCAGTACTTC. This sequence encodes CASSASGRDRALEQYF.